Below, one TCR beta chain is given with its context. Its target antigen remains unknown. The sample holds no much larger clone one base away, and base qualities are not on file. This sample is part of a study of cytomegalovirus exposure and HLA in healthy donors (dated by TCRdb to about 2017). About the investigation overall: In an earlier analysis of 450 to 750 of the donors, about 270 Gb of sequence data and about 110 million unique TCR beta sequences from roughly 200 million T cells were reported. Besides the first cohort of around 670 subjects, a separate validation cohort made up of roughly 120 different subjects was used. Among the roughly 400 genotyped donors, around 81% belonged to the genetic ancestry cluster associated with self-reported Caucasian donors. Every discovery cohort repertoire had been produced on one sequencing platform. In a later genetic analysis, genome-wide SNP genotypes for about three fifths of the 666 donors were used, and that subset was treated as a discovery cohort. The study used immunosequencing to profile the T cell repertoires of about 670 subjects and linked those repertoires to cytomegalovirus serostatus. The aim of the study was to test whether cataloging public T cell receptors could identify signatures of past pathogen exposure. Roughly 5 DR-DQ haplotypes were handled as single units for association and clustering, since linkage in the cohort was strong. In the later analysis, no new phenotypic data were used to find candidate immune exposures; instead, reliance was placed on TCR beta sequences and their occurrence across donors. Typing coverage differed by locus: A, B, C, DRB1 and DQB1 were typed in about 629-640 donors, DQA1 in about 560, DPA1 in 600 to 610, and DPB1 in around 440. Class I and class II HLA loci were covered by the typing at four-digit resolution. In an earlier analysis of 550 to 700 of the donors, high-throughput TCR beta sequencing was used to judge whether each TCR beta V gene segment behaved as functional or pseudogenic. Alongside the repertoire data, information on donor age, sex, ethnicity and CMV serostatus was compiled. In a later analysis, previously published TCR beta repertoires from 666 donors were re-analyzed and high-resolution HLA genotyping was added so that TCR occurrence patterns could be studied. To predict cytomegalovirus infection status, the study combined high-throughput TCR immunosequencing, statistical association of individual TCRs with disease status, and machine learning. On average, 235,054 unique TCR beta nucleotide sequences were sequenced per donor among about 400 genotyped donors of the cohort, with around 19% of those sequences being non-productive. An early release that covered approximately 600 HLA-typed donors contained about 300 gigabases of sequencing data and some 87 million unique TCR sequences.

Broad study findings and their caveats: The earlier analysis of 587 of the donors excluded around 17 rarely observed V segments, including chromosome 9 orphons, because counts were too low. Most TCR sequences were seen in very few donors, while some public TCRs were found in many individuals. This cohort had only TCR beta chains sequenced, and the lack of alpha or paired-chain data limited which features could be detected. The 87-base-pair reads could not distinguish some IMGT-functional V segments, including TRBV6-2 and TRBV6-3, so those segments were excluded. The classifier was reported to diagnose cytomegalovirus status with high specificity and sensitivity in both the original cohort and the validation cohort. Three of the identified cytomegalovirus-associated TCR beta chains were confirmed in vitro to be specific for cytomegalovirus antigens. An earlier analysis of approximately 570 of the donors showed that most TCR beta V segments appeared in productive rearrangements either about 87% or about 30% of the time, which broadly matched IMGT annotations. A further reported finding was that TCR beta sequences accurately predicted the HLA-A and HLA-B alleles for most subjects in the first cohort. The authors suggested that the approach could potentially be generalized to other disease states and immunological phenotypes. Correlated functional status among segregating V segments might reflect linkage disequilibrium, but an unknown experimental factor could not be ruled out. Presence/absence analyses assumed roughly uniform sequencing depth across donors, an assumption that may not hold. A cluster of highly shared sequence variants was judged likely to represent a technical artifact of the sequencing pipeline. Because HLA typing was unavailable for some donors at each locus, only the typed subset was used in association tests. A later analysis found that HLA-associated TCR beta chains were more clonally expanded and had lower generation probabilities than equally common non-associated chains. At a false discovery rate of 0.05, a later analysis linked 15,000 to 20,000 TCR beta sequences to specific HLA alleles. The study gave a list of 150 to 200 TCR beta chains associated with cytomegalovirus. In a later genetic analysis, a missense DCLRE1C variant was associated with V-gene and J-gene trimming of TCR beta chains, and the association was replicated in an independent cohort. When HLA alleles, especially DR and DQ, strongly co-occurred, attributing TCR associations to individual alleles was difficult. For the cohort, immune exposure information was limited to CMV serostatus. Compared with the 666-donor mean, donors in an Asian-associated ancestry cluster had fewer N-insertions in productive TCRs, according to a later genetic analysis. According to a later analysis, parvovirus B19, influenza, CMV and Epstein-Barr virus appeared linked to several top co-occurrence clusters. A later analysis found that TCR association rates varied across HLA loci, with DRB1 alleles showing the most associated TCRs and HLA-C alleles the fewest. A later analysis found that most CMV-associated TCR beta chains appeared HLA-restricted, with HLA associations seemingly driven largely by CMV exposure.

Library preparation used the immunoSEQ multiplex PCR assay. For the multiplex PCR, a mixture combining 60 forward primers for TCR Vbeta segments and 13 reverse primers for TCR Jbeta segments was used. Amplification of the CDR3 region of rearranged TCR beta genes was performed with a multiplex PCR assay on genomic DNA. Amplified TCR beta libraries were sequenced as 87-base-pair reads on the Illumina HiSeq System. On the study's bioinformatics: A later analysis tallied 80 million to 95 million unique TCR beta chains across the 666 repertoires, and some 10 million of those chains were shared by two or more donors. Raw reads were error-corrected and collapsed into unique sequences with a nearest-neighbor algorithm that merged closely related sequences to remove PCR and sequencing errors. To assign V, D and J gene segments, CDR3 sequences were aligned to IMGT reference sequences. Each retained sequence needed at least a six-nucleotide match to both a V gene segment and a J gene segment. A rearrangement counted as productive if the CDR3 had no stop codons and remained in frame with V and J, and every other rearrangement counted as non-productive. Following IMGT convention, CDR3 was defined as the stretch from the second conserved V-encoded cysteine up to the conserved J-encoded phenylalanine. Sequences without an unambiguous match to a single V gene segment were excluded from the earlier analysis of about 640 of the donors. In an earlier analysis of 450 to 700 of the donors, V segments were called functional above 56.7% productive rearrangements and were called segregating when the between-donor standard deviation exceeded 5%. To diagnose cytomegalovirus status from the catalog of TCR beta chain sequences, a statistical classification framework was built. In a later analysis, V and J genes were assigned by comparing TCR nucleotide sequences against IMGT/GENE-DB human TR gene sequences. A later analysis assigned CDR3 sequences and most-parsimonious VDJ recombination scenarios with the TCRdist pipeline. A later analysis defined each TCR beta chain by its CDR3 amino acid sequence plus V-gene family, and excluded reads lacking a unique V-gene family. To address suspected cross-contamination and a sequencing artifact, a later analysis removed over 500 highly shared, low-generation-probability nucleotide sequences. In a later analysis, a clonal expansion index was calculated for each public chain from normalized within-repertoire ranks of inferred template counts. In a later analysis, generation probabilities were computed with a VDJ recombination model fitted to out-of-frame rearrangements, and the resulting probabilities were checked against IGoR. A later analysis scored TCR-TCR, TCR-HLA and TCR-CMV co-occurrence with hypergeometric tests, applying a repertoire-size bias correction to TCR pairs. A later analysis estimated false discovery rates by permuting HLA or CMV assignments 20 times. In a later analysis, co-occurring TCRs were grouped with DBSCAN, and TCRdist sequence similarity was added when clustering was performed within HLA-allele-positive subsets. Co-occurrence clustering excluded repertoires with fewer than 30,000 or more than 120,000 public chains, plus five with anomalous nucleotide sharing. TCRdb's version of the immuneACCESS table is confined to in-frame rearrangements and falls short of the full clone set. An unresolved V gene accounts for under half of the shortfall where checked; the remainder is of unknown origin. That table gives V, J and clone size, and the DNA gave D and trimming. Present in this sample are 200,000 to 250,000 clones, under 85% of which were seen just once. Of the sample, roughly a tenth is held by the ten largest clones.

CDR1 and CDR2 are drawn from the germline V gene (reference sequence): SEHNR, FQNEAQ. Between the V and J ends, shortened by 1 base and 6 bases respectively, the junction contains 9 bases. The CDR3 sequence holds 14 residues, the cysteine and phenylalanine included. CDR3 DNA only is kept here, 42 bases in frame from base 1. The cohort was made up of roughly 670 healthy bone marrow donors. At the time of sampling, every cohort member was nominally healthy, though immune exposures that went unrecorded were likely present. The donor tested CMV seropositive and was one of the 289 seropositive cohort members. Each donor provided a peripheral blood sample, and peripheral blood mononuclear cells were used for TCR beta sequencing. The Qiagen DNeasy Blood Extraction Kit was used to extract genomic DNA from the blood cell samples.

This TCR derives from a woman aged 45-60 years in good health and CMV-seropositive. Rearrangement joined TRBV7-9 to TRBJ2-2; a weak D assignment points to TRBD2 (5 bases agree). Sequenced sample: PBMCs. The nucleotide sequence reads as follows: TGTGCCAGCAGCTTAGTCGGGGTGGCCGGGGAGCTGTTTTTT. It encodes CASSLVGVAGELFF.